A selection of T cell receptor beta chains follows, all from one sample in a study of shared T cell receptors in the human thymus. TCRdb's table, derived via immunoSEQ multiplex PCR, lists solely in-frame clones and lacks some. The table lists roughly 500,000 clones, around 78% of them singletons. These same records also appear under a second study, on human thymus T cells.

The sequencing sample was made of thymocytes. The receptors derive from a boy in the first two years of life with a congenital heart defect. CDR3s include the opening cysteine and the closing phenylalanine or tryptophan. Each record gives: V gene, D gene, J gene, clone size, CDR3 DNA, CDR3 protein. The D gene is left open where the match is weak. Rows give clone size only sometimes, using once, few, many, or a class for an expanded clone.

TRBV4-2,TRBD1,TRBJ1-1,-,TGTGCCAGCAGCCTCCCAGCCGGGACAGGGAAGGGGGTGAACACTGAAGCTTTCTTT,CASSLPAGTGKGVNTEAFF
TRBV7-2,-,TRBJ2-1,-,TGTGCCAGCTCCGGGGCGACTAGATGGGTGGGTGAGCAGTTCTTC,CASSGATRWVGEQFF
TRBV6-5,-,TRBJ2-7,-,TGTGCCAGCAGTTACGGGGAGTCCCTTAGTTACGAGCAGTACTTC,CASSYGESLSYEQYF
TRBV10-1,TRBD2,TRBJ2-3,-,TGCGCCAGCAGTGAGTCGGGAGGGCTAATCACAGATACGCAGTATTTT,CASSESGGLITDTQYF
TRBV5-4,TRBD1,TRBJ2-7,once,TGTGCCAGCAGCTTGGGGAGAGGGACAGGGACGCGGGAGCAGTACTTC,CASSLGRGTGTREQYF
TRBV29-1,-,TRBJ2-5,-,TGCAGCGTTGAAGGTGGCGGGTACCAAGAGACCCAGTACTTC,CSVEGGGYQETQYF
TRBV27,-,TRBJ1-5,-,TGTGCCAGCGGACGCCGGGAGGGGCATCAGCCCCAGCATTTT,CASGRREGHQPQHF
TRBV7-9,TRBD2,TRBJ2-3,-,TGTGCCAGCAGCTTGGGCGCGGGAGGTAGTAGAGATACGCAGTATTTT,CASSLGAGGSRDTQYF
TRBV10-3,-,TRBJ1-1,-,TGTGCCATCAGTGAGACTTCCGGGTCTTTCCGCACTGAAGCTTTCTTT,CAISETSGSFRTEAFF
TRBV7-6,-,TRBJ2-5,-,TGTGCCAGCAGCATGGGCACAGGGCAAGAGACCCAGTACTTC,CASSMGTGQETQYF
TRBV7-2,-,TRBJ2-1,few,TGTGCCAGCAGTCCTACCCCTACGGGACTGGTATACAATGAGCAGTTCTTC,CASSPTPTGLVYNEQFF
TRBV14,TRBD1,TRBJ1-5,-,TGTGCCAGCAGCCGACAGGGGGATCAGCCCCAGCATTTT,CASSRQGDQPQHF
TRBV13,-,TRBJ1-1,-,TGTGCCAGCAGCTTTAGGAGTTTGGCGAACACTGAAGCTTTCTTT,CASSFRSLANTEAFF